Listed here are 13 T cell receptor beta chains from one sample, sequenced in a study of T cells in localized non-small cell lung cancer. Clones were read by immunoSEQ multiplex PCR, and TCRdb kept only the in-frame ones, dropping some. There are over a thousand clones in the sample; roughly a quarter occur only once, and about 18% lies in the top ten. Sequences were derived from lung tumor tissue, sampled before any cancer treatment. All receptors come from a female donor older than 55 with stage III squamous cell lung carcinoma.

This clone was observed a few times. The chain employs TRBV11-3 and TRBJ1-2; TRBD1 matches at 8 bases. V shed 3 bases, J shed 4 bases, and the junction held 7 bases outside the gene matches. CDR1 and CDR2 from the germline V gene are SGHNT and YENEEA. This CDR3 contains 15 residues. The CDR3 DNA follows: TGTGCCAGCAGCTTGGACCAGGGGGCGTTCTATGGCTACACCTTC. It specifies CASSLDQGAFYGYTF.

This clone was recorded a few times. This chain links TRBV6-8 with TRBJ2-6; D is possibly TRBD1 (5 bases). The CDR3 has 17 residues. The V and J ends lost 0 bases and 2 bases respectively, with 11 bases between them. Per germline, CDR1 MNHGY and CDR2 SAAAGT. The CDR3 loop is CASSYSGTGTGANVLTF. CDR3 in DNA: TGTGCCAGCAGTTACTCCGGCACAGGAACTGGGGCCAACGTCCTGACTTTC.

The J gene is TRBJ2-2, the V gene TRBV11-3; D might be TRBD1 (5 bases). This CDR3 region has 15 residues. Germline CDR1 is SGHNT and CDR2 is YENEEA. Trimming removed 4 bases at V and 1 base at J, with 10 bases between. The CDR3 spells CASSSARVNTGELFF. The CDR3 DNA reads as TGTGCCAGCAGCTCTGCCAGGGTGAACACCGGGGAGCTGTTTTTT.

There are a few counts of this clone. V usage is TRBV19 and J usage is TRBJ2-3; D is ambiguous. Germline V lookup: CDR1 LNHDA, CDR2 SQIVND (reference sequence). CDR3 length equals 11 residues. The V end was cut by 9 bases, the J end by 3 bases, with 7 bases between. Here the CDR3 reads CASSQTDTQYF. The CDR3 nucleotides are TGTGCCAGCTCCCAAACAGATACGCAGTATTTT.

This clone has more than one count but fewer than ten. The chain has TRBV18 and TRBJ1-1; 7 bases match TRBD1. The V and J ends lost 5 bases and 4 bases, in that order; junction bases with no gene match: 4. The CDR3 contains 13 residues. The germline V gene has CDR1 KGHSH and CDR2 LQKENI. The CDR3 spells CASSSGQSTEAFF. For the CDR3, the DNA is TGTGCCAGCTCATCGGGACAGAGCACTGAAGCTTTCTTT.

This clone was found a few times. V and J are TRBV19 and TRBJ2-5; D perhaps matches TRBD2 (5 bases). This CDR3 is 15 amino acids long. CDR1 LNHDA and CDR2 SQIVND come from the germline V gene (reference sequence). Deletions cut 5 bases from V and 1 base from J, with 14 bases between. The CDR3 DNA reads TGTGCCAGTAGTTTGGGGATCCGGGGCCAAGAGACCCAGTACTTC. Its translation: CASSLGIRGQETQYF.

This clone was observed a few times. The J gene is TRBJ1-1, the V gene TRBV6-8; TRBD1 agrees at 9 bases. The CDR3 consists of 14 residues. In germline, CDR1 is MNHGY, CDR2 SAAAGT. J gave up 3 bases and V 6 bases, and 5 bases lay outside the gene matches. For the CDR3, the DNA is TGTGCCAGCAGAGGGACAGGGATAGACACTGAAGCTTTCTTT. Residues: CASRGTGIDTEAFF.

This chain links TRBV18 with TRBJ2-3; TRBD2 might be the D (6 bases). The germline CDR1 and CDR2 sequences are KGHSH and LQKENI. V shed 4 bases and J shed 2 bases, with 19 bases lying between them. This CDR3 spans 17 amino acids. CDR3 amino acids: CASSLRGWGLFTDTQYF. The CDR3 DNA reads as TGTGCCAGCTCACTCCGGGGGTGGGGACTCTTCACAGATACGCAGTATTTT.

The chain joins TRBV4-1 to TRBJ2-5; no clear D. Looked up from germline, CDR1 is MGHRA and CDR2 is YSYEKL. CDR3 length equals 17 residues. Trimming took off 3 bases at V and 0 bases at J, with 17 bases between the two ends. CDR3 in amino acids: CASSQVPILEYQETQYF. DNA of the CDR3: TGCGCCAGCAGCCAGGTACCCATTCTAGAGTACCAAGAGACCCAGTACTTC.

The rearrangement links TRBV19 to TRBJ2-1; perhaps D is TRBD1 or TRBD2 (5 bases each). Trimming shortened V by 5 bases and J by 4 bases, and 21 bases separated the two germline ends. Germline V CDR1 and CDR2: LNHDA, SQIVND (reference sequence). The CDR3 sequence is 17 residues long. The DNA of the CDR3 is TGTGCCAGTAGTCCTCTCCCCTGGGACGGAGGATACAATGAGCAGTTCTTC. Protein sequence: CASSPLPWDGGYNEQFF.

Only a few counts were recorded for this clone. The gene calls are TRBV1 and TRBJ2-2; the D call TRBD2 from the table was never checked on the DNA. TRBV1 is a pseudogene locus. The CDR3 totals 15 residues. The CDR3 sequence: CASSQDGKGGGELFF. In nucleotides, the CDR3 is TGCGCCAGCAGCCAAGACGGAAAGGGAGGCGGGGAGCTGTTTTTT.

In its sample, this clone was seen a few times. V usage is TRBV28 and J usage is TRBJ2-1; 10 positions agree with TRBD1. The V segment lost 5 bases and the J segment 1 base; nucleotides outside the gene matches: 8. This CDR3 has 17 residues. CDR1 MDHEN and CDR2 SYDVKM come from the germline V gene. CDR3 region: CASSPRDRGWSYNEQFF. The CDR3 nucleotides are TGTGCCAGCAGTCCCCGGGACAGGGGATGGTCCTACAATGAGCAGTTCTTC.

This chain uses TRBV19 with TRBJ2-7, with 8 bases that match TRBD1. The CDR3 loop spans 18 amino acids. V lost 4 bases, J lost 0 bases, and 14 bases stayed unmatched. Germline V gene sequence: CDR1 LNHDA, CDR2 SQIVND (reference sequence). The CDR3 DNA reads TGTGCCAGTAGTACCCCAGCCCTTTCAGGGGGCTCCTCCTACGAGCAGTACTTC. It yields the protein CASSTPALSGGSSYEQYF.